A single sample gave rise to the 16 T cell receptor beta chains below, sequenced in a study of human T cells and chemical hapten exposure. Each CDR3 protein is one row after TCRdb ran MiXCR on the RACE reads. The sample carries roughly 45,000 distinct CDR3 sequences, around 9.3% recorded once. The time point is: patch test 1, 2 weeks after DPC sensitization. Treatment: therapeutic diphenylcyclopropenone sensitization with weekly scalp DPC. The sample was whole blood, taken in connection with sensitization to the hapten diphenylcyclopropenone (DPC). The receptors here all came from a woman between 50 and 59 years old with alopecia areata. Some clones in this sample may be carry-over from other donors' samples.

This clonotype was counted a few times. This rearrangement joins TRBV3-1 to TRBJ1-3; D not certain. CDR3 length: 16 amino acids. Germline lookup yields CDR1 LGHDT and CDR2 YNNKEL (reference sequence). V shed 3 bases and J shed 2 bases, with 14 bases lying between them. The DNA for the CDR3 is TGTGCCAGCAGCCAGAATCCTACCCAGACTGGAAACACCATATATTTT. Amino acids: CASSQNPTQTGNTIYF. Combining the CDR3 with reference TRBV3-1 and TRBJ1-3 gives the whole variable domain DTAVSQTPKYLVTQMGNDKSIKCEQNLGHDTMYWYKQDSKKFLKIMFSYNNKELIINETVPNRFSPKSPDKAHLNLHINSLELGDSAVYFCASSQNPTQTGNTIYFGEGSWLTVV.

This clonotype was counted only a few times. The V gene is TRBV28, the J gene TRBJ2-7; no definite D call. V lost 4 bases to trimming and J lost 4 bases, with 5 bases between them. Germline V gene sequence: CDR1 MDHEN, CDR2 SYDVKM. CDR3 length: 11 residues. The chain's CDR3 is CASSSEYEQYF. The DNA of the CDR3 is TGTGCCAGCAGTTCAGAATACGAGCAGTACTTC.

This clonotype was observed at least ten times. The V gene is TRBV12-3 or TRBV12-4, the J gene TRBJ1-4; 8 nucleotides line up with TRBD1. V shed 6 bases, J shed 7 bases, and the junction held 7 bases outside the gene matches. The CDR3 length is 14 residues. The CDR3 sequence is CASRNPTGAEKLFF. In DNA form, the CDR3 reads TGTGCCAGCAGAAACCCGACAGGGGCTGAAAAACTGTTTTTT.

The chain links TRBV28 to TRBJ2-7; D call uncertain. From germline, CDR1 is MDHEN and CDR2 SYDVKM. CDR3 length: 11 residues. V was clipped by 6 bases and J by 3 bases, with 6 bases between them. CDR3 residues: CASSTIYEQYF. The CDR3 coding sequence is TGTGCCAGCAGCACGATCTACGAGCAGTACTTC.

This clonotype showed up many times. The gene calls are TRBV28 and TRBJ1-2; D remains unclear. CDR3 size: 12 residues. In germline, CDR1 is MDHEN, CDR2 SYDVKM. The V and J ends lost 7 bases and 6 bases respectively, with 12 bases between them. Here the CDR3 reads CASNYLSDGYTF. The CDR3 DNA reads TGTGCCAGCAACTACCTTTCGGATGGCTACACCTTC.

The chain recombines TRBV7-8 with TRBJ2-7; 12 bases line up with TRBD2. With V trimmed by 5 bases and J by 5 bases, 4 bases remained unmatched. Germline V gives CDR1 SGHVS, CDR2 FQNEAQ. This CDR3 is built from 14 residues. CDR3 sequence: CASSPRTSGNEQYF. CDR3 nucleotide sequence: TGTGCCAGCAGCCCGCGGACTAGCGGGAACGAGCAGTACTTC. The variable domain in full, completed from reference TRBV7-8 and TRBJ2-7, reads GAGVSQSPRYKVAKRGQDVALRCDPISGHVSLFWYQQALGQGPEFLTYFQNEAQLDKSGLPSDRFFAERPEGSVSTLKIQRTQQEDSAVYLCASSPRTSGNEQYFGPGTRLTVT.

The chain recombines TRBV29-1 with TRBJ1-1, with D tentatively TRBD1 (5 bases). The CDR3 has 15 residues. V shed 4 bases and J shed 0 bases, with 15 bases lying between them. Germline assignment: CDR1 SQVTM and CDR2 ANQGSEA. This CDR3 reads CSVGRQSPMNTEAFF. The CDR3 DNA follows: TGCAGCGTTGGGCGACAGTCACCGATGAACACTGAAGCTTTCTTT.

The V gene is TRBV27, the J gene TRBJ1-5; tentatively, D is TRBD1 (6 bases). Trimming took 4 bases from V and 2 from J, leaving 18 bases between them. CDR3 length: 17 residues. From germline, CDR1 is MNHEY and CDR2 SMNVEV (reference sequence). For the CDR3, the DNA is TGTGCCAGCAGTTCATCCCTCTACAGGGAGGGCAATCAGCCCCAGCATTTT. It is translated as CASSSSLYREGNQPQHF.

This clonotype has at least ten counts. V usage is TRBV25-1 and J usage is TRBJ2-2; 7 bases match TRBD1. The germline gives CDR1 MGHDK, CDR2 SYGVNS. With 1 base clipped from V and 4 bases from J, the junction kept 6 bases outside the gene matches. The CDR3 is made up of 16 amino acids. CDR3 sequence: CASSEFDRVGTGELFF. CDR3 sequence (DNA): TGTGCCAGCAGTGAATTCGACAGGGTAGGCACCGGGGAGCTGTTTTTT.

This clonotype showed up just a few times. The chain links TRBV29-1 to TRBJ2-7; no definite D call. V was cut by 0 bases and J by 0 bases, with 9 bases left in between. Germline V CDR1 and CDR2: SQVTM, ANQGSEA. The CDR3 runs to 14 residues. CDR3 sequence reads: CSVEDDWGSYEQYF. The CDR3 region has the DNA TGCAGCGTTGAAGATGACTGGGGCTCCTACGAGCAGTACTTC.

This clonotype has at least ten counts. The CDR3 protein is CSVAQGSYQPQHF. The CDR3 bases are TGCAGCGTCGCACAGGGGTCCTATCAGCCCCAGCATTTT. The rearrangement uses TRBV29-1 and TRBJ1-5, with 7 bases lining up with TRBD1. Germline assignment: CDR1 SQVTM and CDR2 ANQGSEA. The CDR3 spans 13 residues. Unmatched junction bases numbered 7, after V lost 6 bases and J lost 5 bases.

In its sample, this clonotype was seen a few times. V usage is TRBV12-3 or TRBV12-4 and J usage is TRBJ2-5, with D perhaps matching TRBD1 (5 bases). The CDR3 sequence is 13 residues long. The V end lost 7 bases, the J end lost 2 bases, and 11 bases lay between the germline ends. The CDR3 loop reads CASTFRGQETQYF. For the CDR3, the DNA is TGTGCCAGCACCTTTAGGGGACAAGAGACCCAGTACTTC.

This clonotype has ten or more counts. The V call is TRBV7-9, the J call TRBJ2-1; TRBD2 agrees at 8 bases. Germline V gene data show CDR1 as SEHNR and CDR2 as FQNEAQ (reference sequence). V was clipped by 5 bases and J by 6 bases; unmatched bases: 6. This CDR3 is 14 amino acids long. The CDR3 region has the DNA TGTGCCAGCAGCCCGGGACTAGGTAGCAATGAGCAGTTCTTC. This encodes CASSPGLGSNEQFF. Using reference TRBV7-9 and TRBJ2-1 for the parts outside the CDR3, the full variable domain is DTGVSQNPRHKITKRGQNVTFRCDPISEHNRLYWYRQTLGQGPEFLTYFQNEAQLEKSRLLSDRFSAERPKGSFSTLEIQRTEQGDSAMYLCASSPGLGSNEQFFGPGTRLTVL.

In its sample, this clonotype was seen many times. The J gene is TRBJ2-2, the V gene TRBV24-1; D ambiguous. CDR1 and CDR2 from the germline V gene are KGHDR and SFDVKD. The CDR3 length is 16 residues. Trimming removed 5 bases at V and 0 bases at J, with 12 bases between. CDR3 amino acids: CATSGSMDPNTGELFF. The CDR3, as DNA: TGTGCCACCAGTGGATCGATGGATCCGAACACCGGGGAGCTGTTTTTT.

This clonotype was counted many times. The rearrangement uses TRBV19 and TRBJ2-1; 8 bases fit TRBD1. Germline V gene data show CDR1 as LNHDA and CDR2 as SQIVND (reference sequence). The CDR3 is 19 residues long. V trimming: 3 bases; J trimming: 0 bases; junction bases outside the gene matches: 13. CDR3 in DNA: TGTGCCAGTAGTATCTATCTTACCCGGGACAGGAGCTCCTACAATGAGCAGTTCTTC. Amino acids: CASSIYLTRDRSSYNEQFF.

This clonotype has a count of ten or more. The CDR3: CASSLDSGATGELFF. The CDR3 DNA is TGTGCCAGCAGCTTAGACTCAGGGGCCACCGGGGAGCTGTTTTTT. The rearrangement uses TRBV7-2 and TRBJ2-2; the D gene is possibly TRBD1 (6 bases). Germline CDR1 and CDR2: SGHTA and FQGNSA. The CDR3 totals 15 residues. V lost 1 base and J lost 4, with 10 bases in between.